The clone carrying this TCR beta chain showed up many times. No antigen is known for it. TCRdb reanalysed the 5' RACE reads using MiXCR and keeps one entry per CDR3 protein. The table includes just under 95,000 distinct CDR3 sequences, 10% to 15% detected once. The sample originates from a study of spatial heterogeneity in lung cancer. Study overall: Detection consistently captured more beta-chain sequences than alpha-chain sequences. Study results and limitations: Circulating ubiquitous expanded tumor TCRs were observed more frequently at resection than at follow-up.

Trimming removed 4 bases at V and 0 bases at J, with 6 bases between. CDR3 length: 14 amino acids. Per germline, CDR1 SEHNR and CDR2 FQNEAQ (reference sequence). Described time point: sample taken at primary tumor resection. A total of around 67 untreated early-stage non-small cell lung cancer patients served as donors. Material for sequencing was whole RNA from tumor, nontumor lung or frozen PBMC, left unsorted. The material sequenced was PBMCs, taken at surgery. The chain links TRBV7-9 to TRBJ2-2; D unclear. This sequence was found in a male donor with early-stage non-small cell lung cancer. CDR3 residues: CASSSLTNTGELFF. The CDR3 DNA reads as TGTGCCAGCAGCTCACTAACGAACACCGGGGAGCTGTTTTTT.